The 2 T cell receptor beta chains in this list originate from one sample, sequenced in a study of technical replicates of blood from several donors (dated 2017 in TCRdb). The library was produced with the immunoSEQ multiplex PCR assay. As stored in TCRdb, this immuneACCESS dataset retains in-frame rearrangements with V and J assigned. A fraction of the clones does not appear; measured against another copy, unresolved V genes explain less than half of the discrepancy, and the remainder lacks a known reason. In this sample the table shows more than 90,000 clones, 90% to 95% of which occur a single time. Of the sample, 0.34% falls within the top ten clones. Sequenced sample: T cells isolated from PBMCs. These receptors all come from a human donor in good health.

This clone was recorded once. The J gene is TRBJ2-2, the V gene TRBV28; 9 nucleotides agree with TRBD1. This CDR3 spans 15 amino acids. J was trimmed by 7 bases and V by 2 bases; bases with no gene match: 5. Germline lookup yields CDR1 MDHEN and CDR2 SYDVKM. The CDR3 DNA reads TGTGCCAGCAGTTTAAGGGACAGGGCGGACGGGGAGCTGTTTTTT. It codes for CASSLRDRADGELFF.

The V call is TRBV4-2, the J call TRBJ1-1, with a possible D match to TRBD1 (6 bases). Per the germline V gene, CDR1 is LGHNA and CDR2 is YNFKEQ. The CDR3 is 14 residues long. V dropped 8 bases and J dropped 1 base, with 14 bases sitting between them. CDR3 in amino acids: CASAGGAWNTEAFF. CDR3 DNA: TGTGCCAGCGCCGGGGGGGCATGGAACACTGAAGCTTTCTTT.